A selection of T cell receptor beta chains follows, all from one sample in a study of T cell repertoires in cytomegalovirus infection. Their target antigens are unknown. TCRdb analysed the reads with MiXCR anew, one entry per CDR3 protein. The sample includes 680,000 or so distinct CDR3 sequences, roughly 36% of them seen just once. This material consisted of cultured PBMCs, taken from culture after CMV antigen stimulation. The receptors stem from a human donor in good health (CMV status not recorded). Some clones in this sample may be carry-over from other donors' samples. CDR3s include the opening cysteine and the closing phenylalanine or tryptophan. Each record gives: J gene, V gene, D gene, clone size, CDR3 protein, CDR3 DNA. The D gene is left open where the match is weak. Clone size is not always given. Where it is, it says once, few, many or a class for expanded clones.

TRBJ1-2 TRBV12-3/TRBV12-4 NA few CASSLMPGEFGYTF TGTGCCAGCAGTTTGATGCCAGGGGAATTTGGCTACACCTTC
TRBJ1-1 TRBV2 TRBD1 NA CASSEFGTGNTEAFF TGTGCCAGCAGTGAATTCGGGACAGGGAACACTGAAGCTTTCTTT
TRBJ2-4 TRBV19 TRBD2 NA CASMAPPTSVKNIQYF TGTGCCAGTATGGCCCCACCGACTAGCGTGAAAAACATTCAGTACTTC
TRBJ1-1 TRBV20-1 NA few CSARDLTAGGAFF TGCAGTGCTAGAGATTTAACAGCCGGGGGAGCTTTCTTT
TRBJ1-5 TRBV4-1 NA NA CASSRTLGQPQHF TGCGCCAGCAGCCGAACCCTCGGTCAGCCCCAGCATTTT
TRBJ1-3 TRBV28 NA few CASSLTVGNTIYF TGTGCCAGCAGTTTAACGGTCGGAAACACCATATATTTT
TRBJ1-2 TRBV23-1 NA few CASSQSCLCPGYTF TGCGCCAGCAGTCAATCTTGTCTCTGTCCAGGCTACACCTTC
TRBJ1-3 TRBV2 NA NA CASIPWVSGNTIYF TGTGCCAGCATCCCTTGGGTTAGTGGAAACACCATATATTTT
TRBJ2-7 TRBV11-1 NA NA CASGTQGSKEQYF TGTGCCAGCGGTACACAGGGCTCAAAAGAGCAGTACTTC
TRBJ1-5 TRBV10-3 NA NA CAISRGGEGQPQHF TGTGCCATCAGCCGAGGGGGGGAAGGGCAGCCCCAGCATTTT
TRBJ2-7 TRBV12-3/TRBV12-4 TRBD1 NA CASSFGTGGGSYEQYF TGTGCCAGCAGTTTCGGGACAGGGGGTGGAAGCTACGAGCAGTACTTC
TRBJ2-7 TRBV2 NA NA CASSEAKSGAYEQYF TGTGCCAGCAGTGAAGCTAAGAGTGGGGCCTACGAGCAGTACTTC
TRBJ1-6 TRBV20-1 NA few CSATGIGLRDNSPLHF TGCAGTGCTACCGGAATAGGCTTAAGAGATAATTCACCCCTCCACTTT
TRBJ2-1 TRBV20-1 NA few CSARLPGGGSYNEQFF TGCAGTGCTAGACTCCCCGGAGGGGGCTCCTACAATGAGCAGTTCTTC
TRBJ2-1 TRBV12-3/TRBV12-4 TRBD2 many CATGGSSYNEQFF TGTGCCACCGGGGGGTCCTCCTACAATGAGCAGTTCTTC
TRBJ2-7 TRBV7-2 NA NA CASSPRGGESSYEQYF TGTGCCAGCAGCCCTAGGGGCGGCGAGAGCTCCTACGAGCAGTACTTC